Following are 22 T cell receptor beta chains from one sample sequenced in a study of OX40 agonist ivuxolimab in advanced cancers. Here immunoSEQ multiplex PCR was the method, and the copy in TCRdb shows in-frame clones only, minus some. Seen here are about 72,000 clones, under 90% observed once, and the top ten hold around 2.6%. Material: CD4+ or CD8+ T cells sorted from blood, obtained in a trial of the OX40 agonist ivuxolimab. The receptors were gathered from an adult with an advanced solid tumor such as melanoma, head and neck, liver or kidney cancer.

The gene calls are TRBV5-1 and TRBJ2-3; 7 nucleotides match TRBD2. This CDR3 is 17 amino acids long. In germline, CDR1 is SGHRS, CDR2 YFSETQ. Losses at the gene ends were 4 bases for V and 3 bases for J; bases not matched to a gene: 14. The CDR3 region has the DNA TGCGCCAGCAGCCCTGCCCGGGGGGAGGGTCGGACAGATACGCAGTATTTT. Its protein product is CASSPARGEGRTDTQYF. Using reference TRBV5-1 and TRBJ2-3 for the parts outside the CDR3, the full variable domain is KAGVTQTPRYLIKTRGQQVTLSCSPISGHRSVSWYQQTPGQGLQFLFEYFSETQRNKGNFPGRFSGRQFSNSRSEMNVSTLELGDSALYLCASSPARGEGRTDTQYFGPGTRLTVL.

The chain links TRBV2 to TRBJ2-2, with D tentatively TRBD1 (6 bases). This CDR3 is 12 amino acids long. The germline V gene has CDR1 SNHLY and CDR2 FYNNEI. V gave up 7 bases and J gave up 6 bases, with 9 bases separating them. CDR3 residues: CASTTGPGELFF. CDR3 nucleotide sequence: TGTGCCAGCACGACAGGTCCCGGGGAGCTGTTTTTT.

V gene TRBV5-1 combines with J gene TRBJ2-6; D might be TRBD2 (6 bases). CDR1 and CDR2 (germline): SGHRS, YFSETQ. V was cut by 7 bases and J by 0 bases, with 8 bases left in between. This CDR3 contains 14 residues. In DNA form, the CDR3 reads TGCGCCAGCGGAGGGATCTCTGGGGCCAACGTCCTGACTTTC. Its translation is CASGGISGANVLTF.

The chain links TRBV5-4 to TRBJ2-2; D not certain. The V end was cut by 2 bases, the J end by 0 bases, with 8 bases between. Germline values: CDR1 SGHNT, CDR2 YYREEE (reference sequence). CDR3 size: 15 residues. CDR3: CASSLGGANTGELFF. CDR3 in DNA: TGTGCCAGCAGCTTAGGCGGAGCGAACACCGGGGAGCTGTTTTTT.

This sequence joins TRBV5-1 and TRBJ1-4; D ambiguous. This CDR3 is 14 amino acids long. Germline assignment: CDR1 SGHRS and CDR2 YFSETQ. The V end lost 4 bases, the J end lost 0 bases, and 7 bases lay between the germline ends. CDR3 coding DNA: TGCGCCAGCAGCCCAGCCGCAACTAATGAAAAACTGTTTTTT. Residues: CASSPAATNEKLFF.

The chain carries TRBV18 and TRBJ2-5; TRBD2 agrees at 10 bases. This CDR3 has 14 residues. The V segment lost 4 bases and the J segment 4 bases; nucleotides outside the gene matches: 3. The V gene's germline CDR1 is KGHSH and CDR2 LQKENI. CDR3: CASSLAGGTETQYF. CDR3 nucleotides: TGTGCCAGCTCACTAGCGGGAGGAACAGAGACCCAGTACTTC.

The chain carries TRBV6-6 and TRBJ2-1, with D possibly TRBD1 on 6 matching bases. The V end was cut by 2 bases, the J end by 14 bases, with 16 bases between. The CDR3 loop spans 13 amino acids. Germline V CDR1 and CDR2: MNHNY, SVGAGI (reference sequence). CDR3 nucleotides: TGTGCCAGCAGTTACCGAACCGCAGGGGAAGAGTTCTTC. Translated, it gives CASSYRTAGEEFF.

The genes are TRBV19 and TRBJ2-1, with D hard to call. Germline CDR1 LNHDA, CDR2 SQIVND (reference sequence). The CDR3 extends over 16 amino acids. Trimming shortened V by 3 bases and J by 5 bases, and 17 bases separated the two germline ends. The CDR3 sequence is CASSIVNIPFDNEQFF. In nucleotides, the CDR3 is TGTGCCAGTAGTATCGTTAATATCCCCTTTGACAATGAGCAGTTCTTC.

Here the CDR3 reads CASSIGPLTQNYGYTF. In DNA form, the CDR3 reads TGTGCCAGTAGTATAGGCCCCCTCACTCAGAACTATGGCTACACCTTC. The rearrangement links TRBV19 to TRBJ1-2; D gene uncertain. Per germline, CDR1 LNHDA and CDR2 SQIVND (reference sequence). V was clipped by 1 base and J by 2 bases, with 14 bases between them. The length of the CDR3 is 16 residues.

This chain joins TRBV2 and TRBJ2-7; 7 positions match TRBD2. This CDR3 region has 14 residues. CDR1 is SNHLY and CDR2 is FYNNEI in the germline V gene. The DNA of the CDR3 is TGTGCCAGCAGTGAATCCCACCTAGCGGCGCTTGAGCACGTC. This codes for CASSESHLAALEHV.

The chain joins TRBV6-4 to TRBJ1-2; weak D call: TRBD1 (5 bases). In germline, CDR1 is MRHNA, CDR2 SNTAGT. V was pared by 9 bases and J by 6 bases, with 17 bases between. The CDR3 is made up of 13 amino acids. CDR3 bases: TGTGCCAGACTCTACACAGGTACGGATGGCTACACCTTC. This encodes CARLYTGTDGYTF.

The CDR3 reads CASSDVQGLYNEQFF. CDR3 bases: TGTGCCAGCAGTGACGTACAGGGTTTATACAATGAGCAGTTCTTC. The rearrangement uses TRBV6-1 and TRBJ2-1; D perhaps matches TRBD1 (6 bases). CDR1 is MNHNS, CDR2 SASEGT, per germline. The CDR3 totals 15 residues. The germline V and J ends were trimmed by 3 bases and 4 bases, with 13 bases remaining between them.

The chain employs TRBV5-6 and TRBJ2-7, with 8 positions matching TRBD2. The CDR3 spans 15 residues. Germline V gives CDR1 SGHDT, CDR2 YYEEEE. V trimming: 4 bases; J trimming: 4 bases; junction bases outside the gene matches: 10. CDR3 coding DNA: TGTGCCAGCAGCAACGGACCGGGACTAGAGTACGAGCAGTACTTC. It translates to CASSNGPGLEYEQYF. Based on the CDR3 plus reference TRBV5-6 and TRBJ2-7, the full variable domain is DAGVTQSPTHLIKTRGQQVTLRCSPKSGHDTVSWYQQALGQGPQFIFQYYEEEERQRGNFPDRFSGHQFPNYSSELNVNALLLGDSALYLCASSNGPGLEYEQYFGPGTRLTVT.

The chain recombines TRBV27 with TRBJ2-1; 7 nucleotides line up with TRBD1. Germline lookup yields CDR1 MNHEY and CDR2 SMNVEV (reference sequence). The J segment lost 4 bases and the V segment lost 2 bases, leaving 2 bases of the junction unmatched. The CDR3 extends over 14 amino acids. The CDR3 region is CASSLRGLYNEQFF. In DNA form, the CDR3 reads TGTGCCAGCAGTTTAAGGGGGCTTTACAATGAGCAGTTCTTC.

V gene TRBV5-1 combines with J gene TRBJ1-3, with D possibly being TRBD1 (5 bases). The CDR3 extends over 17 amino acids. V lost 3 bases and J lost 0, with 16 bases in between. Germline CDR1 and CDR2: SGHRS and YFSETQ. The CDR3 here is CASSWTGLSRSGNTIYF. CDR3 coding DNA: TGCGCCAGCAGCTGGACGGGACTCTCCCGCTCTGGAAACACCATATATTTT.

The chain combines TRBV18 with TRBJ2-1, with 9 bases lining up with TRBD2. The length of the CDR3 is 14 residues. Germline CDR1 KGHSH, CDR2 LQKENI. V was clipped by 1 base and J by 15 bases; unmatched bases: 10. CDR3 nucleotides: TGTGCCAGCTCACCACAGCGGGGGGCCCCCTGGGGGTTCTTC. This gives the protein CASSPQRGAPWGFF. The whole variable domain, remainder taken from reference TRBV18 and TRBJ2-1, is NAGVMQNPRHLVRRRGQEARLRCSPMKGHSHVYWYRQLPEEGLKFMVYLQKENIIDESGMPKERFSAEFPKEGPSILRIQQVVRGDSAAYFCASSPQRGAPWGFFGPGTRLTVL.

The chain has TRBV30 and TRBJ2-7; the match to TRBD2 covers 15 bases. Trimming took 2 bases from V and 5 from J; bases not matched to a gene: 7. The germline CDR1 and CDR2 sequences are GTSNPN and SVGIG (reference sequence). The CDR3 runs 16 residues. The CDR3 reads CAWSTRGLAGGDEQYF. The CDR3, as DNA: TGTGCCTGGAGTACCAGAGGACTAGCGGGAGGGGACGAGCAGTACTTC. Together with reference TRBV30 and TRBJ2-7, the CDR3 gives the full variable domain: SQTIHQWPATLVQPVGSPLSLECTVEGTSNPNLYWYRQAAGRGLQLLFYSVGIGQISSEVPQNLSASRPQDRQFILSSKKLLLSDSGFYLCAWSTRGLAGGDEQYFGPGTRLTVT.

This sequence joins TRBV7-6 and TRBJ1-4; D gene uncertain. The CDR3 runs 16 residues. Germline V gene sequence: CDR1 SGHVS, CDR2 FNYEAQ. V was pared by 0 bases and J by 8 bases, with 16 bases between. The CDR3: CASSLAPGDPYEKLFF. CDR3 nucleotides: TGTGCCAGCAGCTTAGCACCGGGCGATCCCTACGAAAAACTGTTTTTT.

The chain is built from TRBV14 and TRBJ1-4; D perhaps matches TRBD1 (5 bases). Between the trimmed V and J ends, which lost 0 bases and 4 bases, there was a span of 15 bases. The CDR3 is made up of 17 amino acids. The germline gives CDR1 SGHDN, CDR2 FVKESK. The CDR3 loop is CASSQESSGRFNEKLFF. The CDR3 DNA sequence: TGTGCCAGCAGCCAAGAAAGTTCGGGACGGTTTAATGAAAAACTGTTTTTT.

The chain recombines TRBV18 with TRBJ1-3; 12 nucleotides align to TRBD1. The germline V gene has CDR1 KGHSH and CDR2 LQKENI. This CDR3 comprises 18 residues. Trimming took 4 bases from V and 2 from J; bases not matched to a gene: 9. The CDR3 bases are TGTGCCAGCTCACTTTCGACCGGGACAGGGGGCACTGGAAACACCATATATTTT. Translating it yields CASSLSTGTGGTGNTIYF.

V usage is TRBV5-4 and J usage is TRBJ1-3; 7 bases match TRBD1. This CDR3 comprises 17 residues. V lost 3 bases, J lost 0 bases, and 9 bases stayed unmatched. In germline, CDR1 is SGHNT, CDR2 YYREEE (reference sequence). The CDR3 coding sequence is TGTGCCAGCAGCTCCATTTCTGGGGACAGCTCTGGAAACACCATATATTTT. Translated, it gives CASSSISGDSSGNTIYF.

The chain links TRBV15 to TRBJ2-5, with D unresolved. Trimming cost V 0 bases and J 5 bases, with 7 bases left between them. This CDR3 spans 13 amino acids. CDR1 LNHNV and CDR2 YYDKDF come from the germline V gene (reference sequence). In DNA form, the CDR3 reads TGTGCCACCAGCAGAGATCCGGGCGAGACCCAGTACTTC. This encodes CATSRDPGETQYF.